These 10 T cell receptor beta chains were all obtained from the same sample, sequenced in a study of blood T cell repertoires in COVID-19. Clones were sequenced by immunoSEQ multiplex PCR, and TCRdb holds only the in-frame ones, with some missing. The sample lists approximately 120,000 clones; 86% were seen once. The specimen sequenced was peripheral blood. The receptors were sampled from a human donor in a cohort sampled during active COVID-19.

J is TRBJ2-5 and V is TRBV7-2; 10 bases line up with TRBD2. V was pared by 0 bases and J by 4 bases, with 2 bases of the junction left unmatched. The CDR3 spans 15 residues. Germline CDR1 is SGHTA and CDR2 is FQGNSA. For the CDR3, the DNA is TGTGCCAGCAGCTTAGCTTTAGCGGGGGGAGAGACCCAGTACTTC. This gives the protein CASSLALAGGETQYF.

This chain joins TRBV28 and TRBJ1-5; possibly TRBD1 for D (6 bases). Deletions cut 0 bases from V and 2 bases from J, with 14 bases between. Germline values: CDR1 MDHEN, CDR2 SYDVKM. The CDR3 loop spans 17 amino acids. The CDR3 sequence is CASSLWHQGNGNQPQHF. In DNA form, the CDR3 reads TGTGCCAGCAGTTTATGGCACCAGGGGAATGGCAATCAGCCCCAGCATTTT.

The chain is built from TRBV19 and TRBJ2-1; 8 bases agree with TRBD1. Germline lookup yields CDR1 LNHDA and CDR2 SQIVND (reference sequence). Losses at the gene ends were 7 bases for V and 8 bases for J; bases not matched to a gene: 7. This CDR3 spans 13 amino acids. This CDR3 reads CASITGQGYEQFF. In DNA, the CDR3 is TGTGCCAGTATTACTGGACAGGGCTATGAGCAGTTCTTC.

This chain joins TRBV7-3 and TRBJ2-5; 7 nucleotides agree with TRBD1. V lost 5 bases and J lost 3; bases outside the gene matches: 3. Looked up from germline, CDR1 is SGHTA and CDR2 is FQGTGA. This CDR3 has 13 amino acids. The CDR3 loop reads CASSRDREETQYF. For the CDR3, the DNA is TGTGCCAGCAGCCGCGACAGGGAAGAGACCCAGTACTTC.

The rearrangement links TRBV9 to TRBJ2-3; 9 nucleotides match TRBD1. Trimming removed 4 bases from V and 1 base from J; junction bases left unmatched: 10. Germline CDR1 reads SGDLS; CDR2 reads YYNGEE. The CDR3 is 17 amino acids. The CDR3 DNA is TGTGCCAGCAGCCGGACAGGGGATCCGGGTGGCACAGATACGCAGTATTTT. It yields the protein CASSRTGDPGGTDTQYF.

The V gene is TRBV11-2, the J gene TRBJ2-2; 9 bases are a match to TRBD2. Trimming cost V 0 bases and J 2 bases; bases outside gene matches: 4. This CDR3 region has 17 residues. The germline gives CDR1 SGHAT, CDR2 FQNNGV. This chain's CDR3 is CASSLEMGLANTGELFF. Written as DNA, the CDR3 is TGTGCCAGCAGCTTAGAGATGGGACTAGCAAACACCGGGGAGCTGTTTTTT.

This chain joins TRBV5-1 and TRBJ2-1, with 7 bases fitting TRBD2. The length of the CDR3 is 17 residues. V lost 0 bases to trimming and J lost 2 bases; unmatched junction nucleotides: 8. Per the germline V gene, CDR1 is SGHRS and CDR2 is YFSETQ. The CDR3 nucleotides read TGCGCCAGCAGCTTGGCCGGGGGGTTGGAGACCTACAATGAGCAGTTCTTC. Residues: CASSLAGGLETYNEQFF.

This chain uses TRBV5-1 with TRBJ2-7, with TRBD1 matching 11 bases. This CDR3 is built from 14 residues. Trimming took 4 bases from V and 5 from J; bases not matched to a gene: 5. The germline gives CDR1 SGHRS, CDR2 YFSETQ. CDR3 residues: CASSGGQGANEQYF. CDR3 bases: TGCGCCAGCAGCGGCGGACAGGGGGCGAACGAGCAGTACTTC.

The chain is built from TRBV11-3 and TRBJ2-7; 9 bases map to TRBD1. Germline values: CDR1 SGHNT, CDR2 YENEEA. The junction had 7 bases not matched to a gene; V was cut back by 0 bases and J by 1 base. CDR3 length: 17 amino acids. The DNA of the CDR3 is TGTGCCAGCAGCTTAGATTGGGACAGGGAAGTATCCTACGAGCAGTACTTC. Its translation is CASSLDWDREVSYEQYF. The complete variable domain, with remaining parts taken from reference TRBV11-3 and TRBJ2-7, reads EAGVVQSPRYKIIEKKQPVAFWCNPISGHNTLYWYLQNLGQGPELLIRYENEEAVDDSQLPKDRFSAERLKGVDSTLKIQPAELGDSAVYLCASSLDWDREVSYEQYFGPGTRLTVT.

The V call is TRBV9, the J call TRBJ2-1, with D possibly being TRBD2 (5 bases). The CDR3 is 17 amino acids. Trimming cost V 2 bases and J 0 bases, with 15 bases left between them. CDR1 and CDR2 (germline): SGDLS, YYNGEE. CDR3 nucleotides: TGTGCCAGCAGCGTGAGGAGCGGTCTGAGCTCCTACAATGAGCAGTTCTTC. Translated: CASSVRSGLSSYNEQFF. The variable domain in full, completed from reference TRBV9 and TRBJ2-1, reads DSGVTQTPKHLITATGQRVTLRCSPRSGDLSVYWYQQSLDQGLQFLIQYYNGEERAKGNILERFSAQQFPDLHSELNLSSLELGDSALYFCASSVRSGLSSYNEQFFGPGTRLTVL.